Below, 8 T cell receptor beta chains from the same sample are listed, as sequenced in a study of regulatory T cells in long-lasting Graves disease. As for time point: persistent/refractory GD, antithyroid drugs over 5 years with positive TRAb. Construction of the TCR library relied on RNA isolated from PBMCs. Arm-PCR of CDR3 regions with iRepertoire HTBI primers generated TCR beta libraries. TCRdb ran MiXCR on the multiplex PCR reads and lists one entry per CDR3 protein. Of roughly 400,000 distinct CDR3 sequences in the sample, 20% to 25% are singletons; the top ten hold about 20%. The sequencing used peripheral blood mononuclear cells (PBMCs), collected when the disease was refractory, from a patient treated with antithyroid drugs. The source of these receptors is a female donor with Graves disease.

The chain recombines TRBV29-1 with TRBJ1-2, with 8 bases matching TRBD1. V trimming: 1 base; J trimming: 1 base; junction bases outside the gene matches: 5. Germline V lookup: CDR1 SQVTM, CDR2 ANQGSEA. CDR3 size: 15 residues. DNA of the CDR3: TGCAGCGTTGAAGGAAACAGGGGGAGTAACTATGGCTACACCTTC. It encodes CSVEGNRGSNYGYTF.

This clonotype was seen repeatedly, ten times or more. The chain joins TRBV7-6 to TRBJ2-5; D possibly corresponds to TRBD2 (5 bases). The V and J ends lost 3 bases and 0 bases respectively, with 8 bases between them. Germline V gene sequence: CDR1 SGHVS, CDR2 FNYEAQ. CDR3 length: 14 residues. The CDR3 DNA reads as TGTGCCAGCAGCTTTATCGGGGACCAAGAGACCCAGTACTTC. This translates into CASSFIGDQETQYF.

The gene calls are TRBV7-2 and TRBJ2-4, with TRBD2 as a possible D gene (5 bases). V shed 3 bases and J shed 0 bases, with 12 bases lying between them. Germline V lookup: CDR1 SGHTA, CDR2 FQGNSA. CDR3 length equals 16 residues. The DNA of the CDR3 is TGTGCCAGCAGCTTCAGCGGAAATATAGCCAAAAACATTCAGTACTTC. Translation: CASSFSGNIAKNIQYF.

About this clonotype itself: With a much larger clone just one base away, this may be a read error. It is likely a read error, because the conserved phenylalanine at the end of the CDR3 is missing. No DNA is shown, since the ends of the CDR3 on it are uncertain; the CDR3 is the one TCRdb lists. This chain uses TRBV5-1 with TRBJ1-1; no check of the table's D call, TRBD1, against the DNA was made. Counting both end residues, the CDR3 totals 16 amino acids. Germline values: CDR1 SGHRS, CDR2 YFSETQ. CDR3 sequence reads: CASSSGGGQGAMSTFL.

Many counts were recorded for this clonotype. The chain employs TRBV2 and TRBJ2-4; TRBD1 matches 7 bases. This CDR3 spans 12 amino acids. In germline, CDR1 is SNHLY, CDR2 FYNNEI. V was pared by 4 bases and J by 6 bases, with 0 bases of the junction left unmatched. Written as DNA, the CDR3 is TGTGCCAGCAGTGGACAGGGAAACATTCAGTACTTC. As protein: CASSGQGNIQYF.

This clonotype came up many times. The chain has TRBV7-9 and TRBJ1-1, with D unresolved. This CDR3 region has 13 residues. Germline CDR1 SEHNR, CDR2 FQNEAQ (reference sequence). V was clipped by 5 bases and J by 1 base, with 8 bases between them. Written as DNA, the CDR3 is TGTGCCAGCAGCACATTGCAGAACACTGAAGCTTTCTTT. It codes for CASSTLQNTEAFF.

In its sample, this clonotype was seen a few times. This chain links TRBV19 with TRBJ1-2; 12 bases are a match to TRBD1. The junction had 9 bases not matched to a gene; V was cut back by 7 bases and J by 6 bases. This CDR3 has 15 amino acids. Germline V gene data show CDR1 as LNHDA and CDR2 as SQIVND (reference sequence). The CDR3 loop is CASKAKGQGADGYTF. CDR3 sequence (DNA): TGTGCCAGTAAGGCAAAGGGACAGGGGGCGGATGGCTACACCTTC.

The chain is built from TRBV5-6 and TRBJ2-7, with TRBD1 matching over 9 bases. CDR1 and CDR2 from the germline V gene are SGHDT and YYEEEE. Losses at the gene ends were 6 bases for V and 5 bases for J; bases not matched to a gene: 9. The CDR3 is 14 residues long. The CDR3 nucleotides read TGTGCCAGCAACACCGGGACAGGGTTCCACGAGCAGTACTTC. It specifies CASNTGTGFHEQYF.